The clone carrying this T cell receptor beta chain showed up many times. The data were obtained in a study of T cell repertoires in cytomegalovirus infection. Deletions cut 7 bases from V and 0 bases from J, with 19 bases between. The CDR3 has 17 amino acids. Germline CDR1 is SGHVS and CDR2 is FNYEAQ. MiXCR was run by TCRdb on the reads, yielding one entry per CDR3 protein. The sample shows a few hundred thousand distinct CDR3 sequences, around 27% of them seen only once. The receptor's source is a human donor in good health (CMV status not recorded). Some clones in this sample may be carry-over from other donors' samples. The chain employs TRBV7-6 and TRBJ1-5, with a tentative D call TRBD1 (5 bases). Input material: PBMCs. DNA of the CDR3: TGTGCCAGCACACCGGGACCCTACACGGGTAGCAATCAGCCCCAGCATTTT. Its protein is CASTPGPYTGSNQPQHF.